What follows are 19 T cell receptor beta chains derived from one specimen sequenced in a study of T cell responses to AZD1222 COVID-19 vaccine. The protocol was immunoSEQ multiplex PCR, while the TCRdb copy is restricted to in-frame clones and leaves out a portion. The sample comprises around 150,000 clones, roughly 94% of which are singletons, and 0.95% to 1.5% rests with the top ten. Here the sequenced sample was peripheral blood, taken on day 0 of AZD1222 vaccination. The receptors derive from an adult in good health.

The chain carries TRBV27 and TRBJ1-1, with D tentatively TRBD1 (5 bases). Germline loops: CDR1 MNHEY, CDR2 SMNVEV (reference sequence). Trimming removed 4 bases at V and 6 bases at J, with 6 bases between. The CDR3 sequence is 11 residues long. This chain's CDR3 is CASSWGAEAFF. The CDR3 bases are TGTGCCAGCAGTTGGGGGGCTGAAGCTTTCTTT.

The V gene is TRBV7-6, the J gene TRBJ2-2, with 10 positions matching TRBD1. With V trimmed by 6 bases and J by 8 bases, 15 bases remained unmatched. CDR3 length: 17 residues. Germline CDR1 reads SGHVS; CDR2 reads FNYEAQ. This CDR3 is CASSTPTGTGDGGELFF. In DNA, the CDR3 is TGTGCCAGCAGTACCCCGACTGGGACAGGGGATGGGGGGGAGCTGTTTTTT. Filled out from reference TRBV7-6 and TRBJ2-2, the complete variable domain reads GAGVSQSPRYKVTKRGQDVALRCDPISGHVSLYWYRQALGQGPEFLTYFNYEAQQDKSGLPNDRFSAERPEGSISTLTIQRTEQRDSAMYRCASSTPTGTGDGGELFFGEGSRLTVL.

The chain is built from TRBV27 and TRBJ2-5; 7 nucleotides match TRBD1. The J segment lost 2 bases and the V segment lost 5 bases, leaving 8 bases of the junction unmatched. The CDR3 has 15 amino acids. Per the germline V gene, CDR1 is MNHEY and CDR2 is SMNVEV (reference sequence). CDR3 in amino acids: CASSLLQGPQETQYF. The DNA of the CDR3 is TGTGCCAGCAGTCTCTTACAGGGGCCGCAAGAGACCCAGTACTTC.

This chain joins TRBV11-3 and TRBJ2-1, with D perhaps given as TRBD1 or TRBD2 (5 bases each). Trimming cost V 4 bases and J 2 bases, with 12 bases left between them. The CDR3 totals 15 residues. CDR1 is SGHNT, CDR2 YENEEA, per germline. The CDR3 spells CASSSRRGPYNEQFF. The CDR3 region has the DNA TGTGCCAGCAGCTCCCGACGGGGACCCTACAATGAGCAGTTCTTC.

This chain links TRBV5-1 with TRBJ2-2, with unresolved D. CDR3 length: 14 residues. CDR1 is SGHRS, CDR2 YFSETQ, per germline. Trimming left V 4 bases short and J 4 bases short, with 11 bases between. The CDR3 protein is CASSGTATTGELFF. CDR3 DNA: TGCGCCAGCAGCGGTACAGCAACCACCGGGGAGCTGTTTTTT.

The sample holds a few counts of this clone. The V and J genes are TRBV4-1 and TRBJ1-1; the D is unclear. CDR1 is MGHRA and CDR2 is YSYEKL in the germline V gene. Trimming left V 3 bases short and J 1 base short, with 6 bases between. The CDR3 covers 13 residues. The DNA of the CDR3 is TGCGCCAGCAGCCACGTGGGGAACACTGAAGCTTTCTTT. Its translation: CASSHVGNTEAFF.

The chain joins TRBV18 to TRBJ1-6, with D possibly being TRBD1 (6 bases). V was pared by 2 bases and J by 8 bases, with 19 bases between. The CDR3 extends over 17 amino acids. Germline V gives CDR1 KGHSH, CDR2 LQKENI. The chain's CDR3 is CASSPMVQGAADSPLHF. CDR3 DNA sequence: TGTGCCAGCTCACCAATGGTACAGGGTGCAGCCGATTCACCCCTCCACTTT.

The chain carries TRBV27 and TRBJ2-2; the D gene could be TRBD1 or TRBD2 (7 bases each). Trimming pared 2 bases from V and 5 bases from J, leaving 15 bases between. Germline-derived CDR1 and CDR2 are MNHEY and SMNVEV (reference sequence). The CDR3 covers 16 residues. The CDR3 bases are TGTGCCAGCAGTTTAGCAGGGGGGGTAGAAACCGGGGAGCTGTTTTTT. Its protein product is CASSLAGGVETGELFF.

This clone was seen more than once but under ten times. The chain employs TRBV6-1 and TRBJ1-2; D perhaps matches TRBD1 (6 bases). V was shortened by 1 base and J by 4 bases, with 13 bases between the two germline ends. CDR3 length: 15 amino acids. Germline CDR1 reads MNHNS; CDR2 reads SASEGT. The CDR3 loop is CASSEVGGNSYGYTF. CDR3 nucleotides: TGTGCCAGCAGTGAAGTAGGGGGTAATAGCTATGGCTACACCTTC.

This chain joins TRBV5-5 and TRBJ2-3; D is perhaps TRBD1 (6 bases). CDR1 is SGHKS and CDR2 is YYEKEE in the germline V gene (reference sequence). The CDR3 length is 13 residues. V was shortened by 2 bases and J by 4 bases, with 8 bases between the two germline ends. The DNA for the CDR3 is TGTGCCAGCAGCTTCAGGGGCCCAGATACGCAGTATTTT. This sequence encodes CASSFRGPDTQYF.

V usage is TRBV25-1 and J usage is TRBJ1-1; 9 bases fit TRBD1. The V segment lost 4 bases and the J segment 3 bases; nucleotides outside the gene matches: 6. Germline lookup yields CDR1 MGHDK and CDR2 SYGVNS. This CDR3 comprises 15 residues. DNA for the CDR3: TGTGCCAGCAGTGGTAGACAGGGGGTGGACACTGAAGCTTTCTTT. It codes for CASSGRQGVDTEAFF.

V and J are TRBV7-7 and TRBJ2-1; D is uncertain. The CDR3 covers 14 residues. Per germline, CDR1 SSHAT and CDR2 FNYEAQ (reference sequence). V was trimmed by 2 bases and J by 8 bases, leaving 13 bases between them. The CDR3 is CASSLSFQSDEQFF. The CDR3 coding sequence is TGTGCCAGCAGCTTAAGTTTTCAGTCGGATGAGCAGTTCTTC. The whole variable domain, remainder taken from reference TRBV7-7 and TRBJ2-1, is GAGVSQSPRYKVTKRGQDVTLRCDPISSHATLYWYQQALGQGPEFLTYFNYEAQPDKSGLPSDRFSAERPEGSISTLTIQRTEQRDSAMYRCASSLSFQSDEQFFGPGTRLTVL.

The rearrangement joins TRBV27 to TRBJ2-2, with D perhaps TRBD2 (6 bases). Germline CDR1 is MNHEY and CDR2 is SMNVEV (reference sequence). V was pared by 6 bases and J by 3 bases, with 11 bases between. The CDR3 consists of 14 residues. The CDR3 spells CASRVAEYTGELFF. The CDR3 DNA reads TGTGCCAGCAGGGTAGCGGAGTACACCGGGGAGCTGTTTTTT.

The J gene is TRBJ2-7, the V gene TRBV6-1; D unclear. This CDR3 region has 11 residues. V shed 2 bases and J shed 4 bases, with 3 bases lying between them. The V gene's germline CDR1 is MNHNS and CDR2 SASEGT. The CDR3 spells CASSESYEQYV. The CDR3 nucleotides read TGTGCCAGCAGTGAAAGTTACGAGCAGTACGTC.

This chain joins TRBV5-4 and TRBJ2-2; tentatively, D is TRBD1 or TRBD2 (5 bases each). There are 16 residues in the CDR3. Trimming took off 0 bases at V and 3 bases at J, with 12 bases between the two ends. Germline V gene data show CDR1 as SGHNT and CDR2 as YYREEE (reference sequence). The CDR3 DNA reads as TGTGCCAGCAGCTTGGAGGTTCGGGACGACACCGGGGAGCTGTTTTTT. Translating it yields CASSLEVRDDTGELFF.

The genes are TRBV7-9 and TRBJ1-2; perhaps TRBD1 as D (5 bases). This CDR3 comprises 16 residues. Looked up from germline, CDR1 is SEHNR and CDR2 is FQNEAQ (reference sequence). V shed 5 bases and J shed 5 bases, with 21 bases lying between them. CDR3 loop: CASSQIVWGLYYGYTF. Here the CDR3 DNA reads TGTGCCAGCAGCCAGATTGTTTGGGGCCTCTATTATGGCTACACCTTC.

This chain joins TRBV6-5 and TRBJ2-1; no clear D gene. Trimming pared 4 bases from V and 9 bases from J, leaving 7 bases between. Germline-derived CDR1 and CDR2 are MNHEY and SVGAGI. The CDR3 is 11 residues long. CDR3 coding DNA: TGTGCCAGCAGTTTTTTAGGTGAGCAGTTCTTC. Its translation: CASSFLGEQFF.

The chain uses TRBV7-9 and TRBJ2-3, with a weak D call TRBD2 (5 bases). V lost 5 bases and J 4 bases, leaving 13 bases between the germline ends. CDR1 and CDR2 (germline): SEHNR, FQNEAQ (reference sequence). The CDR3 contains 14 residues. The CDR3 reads CASSQRTEADTQYF. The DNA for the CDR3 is TGTGCCAGCAGCCAACGGACTGAGGCAGATACGCAGTATTTT. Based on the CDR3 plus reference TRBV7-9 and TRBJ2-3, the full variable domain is DTGVSQNPRHKITKRGQNVTFRCDPISEHNRLYWYRQTLGQGPEFLTYFQNEAQLEKSRLLSDRFSAERPKGSFSTLEIQRTEQGDSAMYLCASSQRTEADTQYFGPGTRLTVL.

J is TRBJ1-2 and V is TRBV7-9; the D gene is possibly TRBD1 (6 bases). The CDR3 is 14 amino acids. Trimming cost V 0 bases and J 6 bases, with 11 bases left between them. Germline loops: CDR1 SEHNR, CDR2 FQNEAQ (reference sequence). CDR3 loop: CASSLAGRGDGYTF. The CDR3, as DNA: TGTGCCAGCAGCTTAGCGGGCAGGGGAGATGGCTACACCTTC.